This TCR beta chain was retrieved from a study of identifying expanded T cells in peripheral blood. No infections or other immune events were documented during collection. The repertoire was sequenced with immunoSEQ multiplex PCR; TCRdb's copy has only in-frame clones and lacks some. The table shows some 97,000 clones, with approximately 88% occurring only once. Notes on this clone: Its cognate antigen is unknown.

The CDR3 is 16 amino acids. V lost 3 bases, J lost 0 bases, and 7 bases stayed unmatched. Germline values: CDR1 KGHSH, CDR2 LQKENI. Points from the study as a whole: Differentially abundant clones: around 1.2 between replicates, 16.4 at 2 to 3 weeks, 18 to 20 at four. Across healthy donors, higher total template counts meant significantly greater approximately two-week count variance.

Material: blood. The chain recombines TRBV18 with TRBJ2-7, with 8 bases aligning to TRBD1. The TCR was taken from a person aged 18 to 70 in good health. The CDR3 loop is CASSPTGALFSYEQYF. As DNA, the CDR3 is TGTGCCAGCTCACCGACAGGGGCCCTTTTCTCCTACGAGCAGTACTTC.